This T cell receptor (beta chain) is from a study of T cell responses to AZD1222 COVID-19 vaccine (dated by TCRdb to the early 2020s). Regarding the research as a whole: AZD1222 recipients given second doses at about 4 weeks or at about 12 weeks were pooled, since spike-specific TCR depth and breadth were not found to differ between the two schedules. TCR sequencing was performed for about 250 trial participants, of whom about 200 were given two doses of AZD1222 and around 26 were given two doses of MenACWY control vaccine. Trial participants were enrolled by age into 18-55, 56-69 and 70-plus year subgroups, with roughly 150, 30 and 60 TCR-sequenced participants respectively.

Results the study describes overall, beyond this receptor: Vaccine-associated CD4 TCRs spanned the whole spike protein, with dominant responses in regions 160-218 and 743-854. In the small 56-69-year group, the increase in depth fell short of significance, most likely because of low power. No day 14 peak-response samples were available, so repertoires were characterized only after the peak T cell response. Reportedly, almost half of the unique spike-specific TCRs recognized epitopes lying outside the regions that are mutated in the B.1.351 and B.1.1.7 variants. Only 5 to 7 AZD1222 recipients were SARS-CoV-2 seropositive at baseline, limiting conclusions about previously exposed vaccinees. After two AZD1222 doses, both the breadth and the depth of spike-specific TCRs were significantly higher than at day 0 and than in MenACWY recipients. Participants were mostly white British, with more females than males. The authors suggested clonal diversity may have been underestimated.

As for this clone: This clone's antigen is unknown. No qualities accompany the bases; no much larger clone lies one base away.

Including the terminal cysteine and phenylalanine, the CDR3 comprises 14 residues. Only the CDR3 DNA is retained, 42 bases long and in frame from the first base. The trim is 0 bases for V and 2 bases for J, with a gap of 8 bases between the germline ends. CDR1 MNHEY and CDR2 SVGAGI were looked up in the germline V gene. The CDR3 regions of human TCRbeta chains were analyzed by immunosequencing. Turning to the authors' computational methods: Repertoire TCRs were matched against a reference library of SARS-CoV-2-specific TCRs generated with the MIRA antigen-specificity platform. Breadth was defined as the fraction of unique TCRs that were SARS-CoV-2-associated, and depth was defined as the fraction of total T cells that were SARS-CoV-2-associated. Using the MIRA data, each spike-specific TCR was assigned both to the spike region to which the TCR was reactive and to a CD4 or CD8 class. Log10-transformed breadth and depth values were compared by one-way ANOVA with Sidak's multiple comparisons tests. TCRdb mirrors the immuneACCESS table, restricted to in-frame sequences. Some clones are absent from its copies; in checked studies, under half trace to an unresolved V gene, and the reason for the others is unknown. The D gene and trimming were derived from the DNA, and the V and J assignments and clone size from that table. This sample comprises about 100,000 clones, about 90% of them detected only once. 16% of the sample comes from the top ten.

The time point tag for this specimen amounts to: baseline before first vaccination. Vaccinee samples came from UK trials COV001 and COV002, including a single-blind randomized controlled phase 2/3 trial of AZD1222 (ChAdOx1 nCoV-19) in healthy adults. For TCRbeta chain sequencing, PBMC samples were collected from trial participants at day 0 and at day 28 after the second dose. The material was peripheral blood, obtained on day 0 of AZD1222 vaccination. The source is an adult in good health. This sequence uses TRBV6-5 and TRBJ2-7, and TRBD2 may be the D gene, going by 5 matching bases. This receptor has the CDR3 CASSYSGKPYEQYF. The DNA reads as follows: TGTGCCAGCAGTTACTCCGGGAAACCCTACGAGCAGTACTTC.